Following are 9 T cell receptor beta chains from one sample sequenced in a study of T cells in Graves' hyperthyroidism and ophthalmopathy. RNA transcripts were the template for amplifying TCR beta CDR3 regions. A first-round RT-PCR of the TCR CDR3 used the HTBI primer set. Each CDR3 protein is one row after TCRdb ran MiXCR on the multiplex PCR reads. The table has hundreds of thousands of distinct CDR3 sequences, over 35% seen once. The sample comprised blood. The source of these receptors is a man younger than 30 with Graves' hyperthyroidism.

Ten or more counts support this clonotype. CDR3 nucleotides: TGTGCCAGCAGTCCTTACAGCTCTGGGGCCAACGTCCTGACTTTC. Residues: CASSPYSSGANVLTF. The V gene is TRBV2, the J gene TRBJ2-6; D call uncertain. The CDR3 covers 15 residues. Trimming took off 5 bases at V and 0 bases at J, with 8 bases between the two ends. CDR1 is SNHLY, CDR2 FYNNEI, per germline. Supplemented by reference TRBV2 and TRBJ2-6, the full variable domain reads EPEVTQTPSHQVTQMGQEVILRCVPISNHLYFYWYRQILGQKVEFLVSFYNNEISEKSEIFDDQFSVERPDGSNFTLKIRSTKLEDSAMYFCASSPYSSGANVLTFGAGSRLTVL.

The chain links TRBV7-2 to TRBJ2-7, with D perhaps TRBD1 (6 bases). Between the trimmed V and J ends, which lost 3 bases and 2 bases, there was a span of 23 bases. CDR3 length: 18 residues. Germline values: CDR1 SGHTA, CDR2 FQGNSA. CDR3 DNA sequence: TGTGCCAGCAGCTTTAAGACCTCCTCAGGGGTCGGCCCCTACGAGCAGTACTTC. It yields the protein CASSFKTSSGVGPYEQYF. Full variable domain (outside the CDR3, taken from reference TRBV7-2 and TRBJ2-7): GAGVSQSPSNKVTEKGKDVELRCDPISGHTALYWYRQSLGQGLEFLIYFQGNSAPDKSGLPSDRFSAERTGGSVSTLTIQRTQQEDSAVYLCASSFKTSSGVGPYEQYFGPGTRLTVT.

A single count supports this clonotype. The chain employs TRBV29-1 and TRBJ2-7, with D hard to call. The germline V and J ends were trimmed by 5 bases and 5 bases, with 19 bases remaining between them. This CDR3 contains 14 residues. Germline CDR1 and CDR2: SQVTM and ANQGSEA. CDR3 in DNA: TGCAGCGTTACGACGGATCGACCCCGGGACGAGCAGTACTTC. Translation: CSVTTDRPRDEQYF.

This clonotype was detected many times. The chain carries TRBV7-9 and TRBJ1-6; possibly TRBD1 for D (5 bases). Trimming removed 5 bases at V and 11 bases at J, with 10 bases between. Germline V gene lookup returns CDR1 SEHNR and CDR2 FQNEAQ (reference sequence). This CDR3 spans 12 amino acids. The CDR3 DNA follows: TGTGCCAGCAGCGCATGGGGGACACCCCTCCACTTT. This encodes CASSAWGTPLHF.

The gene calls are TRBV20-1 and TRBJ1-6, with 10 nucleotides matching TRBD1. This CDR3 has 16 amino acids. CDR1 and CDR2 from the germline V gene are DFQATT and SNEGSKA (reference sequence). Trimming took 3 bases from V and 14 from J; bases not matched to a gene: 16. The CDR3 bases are TGCAGTGCTAGGGGCCCGGGACAGGGGTTGGTCATAGCCCTCCACTTT. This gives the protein CSARGPGQGLVIALHF.

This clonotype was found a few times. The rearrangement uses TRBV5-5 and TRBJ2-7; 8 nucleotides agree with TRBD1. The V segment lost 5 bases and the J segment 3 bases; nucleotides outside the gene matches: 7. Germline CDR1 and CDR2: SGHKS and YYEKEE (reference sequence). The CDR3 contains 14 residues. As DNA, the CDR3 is TGTGCCAGCAGGAGGACAGGGCCGGACTACGAGCAGTACTTC. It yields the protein CASRRTGPDYEQYF.

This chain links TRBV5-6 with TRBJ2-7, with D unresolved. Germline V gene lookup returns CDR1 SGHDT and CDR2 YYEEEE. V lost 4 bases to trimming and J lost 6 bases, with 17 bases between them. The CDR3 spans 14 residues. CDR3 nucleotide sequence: TGTGCCAGCAGCCCCGACGGCAGGTACGGCGAGCAGTACTTC. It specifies CASSPDGRYGEQYF.

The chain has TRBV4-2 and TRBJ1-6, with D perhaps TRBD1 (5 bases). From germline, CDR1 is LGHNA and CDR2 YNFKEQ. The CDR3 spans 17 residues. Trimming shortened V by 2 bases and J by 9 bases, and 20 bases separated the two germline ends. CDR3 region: CASSQLGVRDAASPLHF. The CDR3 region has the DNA TGTGCCAGCAGCCAACTCGGGGTACGGGACGCCGCTTCACCCCTCCACTTT.

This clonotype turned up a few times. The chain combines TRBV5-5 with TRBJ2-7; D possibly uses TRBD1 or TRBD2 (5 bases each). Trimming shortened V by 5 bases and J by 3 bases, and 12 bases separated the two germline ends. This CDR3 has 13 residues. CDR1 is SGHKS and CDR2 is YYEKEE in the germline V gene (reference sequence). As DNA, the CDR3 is TGTGCCAGCAGAATGGCAGGGAGCTACGAGCAGTACTTC. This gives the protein CASRMAGSYEQYF.